This T cell receptor (beta chain) was sequenced for a study of response to subunit inactivated influenza vaccine listed by TCRdb under 2018. Concerning the study at large: Deep quantitative T cell receptor repertoire profiling was used in the study to track responses to a trivalent subunit inactivated influenza vaccine. Study-wide findings and limitations: According to the authors, only a limited number of new T cells may be recruited by each seasonal influenza vaccination.

Libraries were built with RT-PCR. Sequencing was carried out with an Illumina HiSeq 2500. Starting from the raw public reads, TCRdb applied fastp trimming at Q25, assembled clones with MiXCR and retained in-frame beta chains. Identical CDR3 proteins give one entry, which carries the most common genes and DNA. The sample data list approximately 170,000 distinct CDR3 sequences, and around 14% of these were observed just once. Approximately 25% of the sample is held by the ten biggest clonotypes. V lost 5 bases and J lost 6 bases; the stretch between them is 8 bases long. The CDR3, cysteine through phenylalanine, is 12 amino acids long. CDR3 DNA only is kept here, 36 bases in frame from base 1. The germline V gene supplies CDR1 MNHEY and CDR2 SVGAGI. Many counts were recorded for this clonotype. Its recognized antigen is unknown. Qualities for individual bases were not recorded, and no much larger clone is one base off.

This sequence originates from a man aged 50 to 60 who received an inactivated influenza vaccine. Donor details come from another sample of the same person, matched by shared clones. The sequence is built from TRBV6-5 and TRBJ2-1, and possibly TRBD1, on 6 matching bases. The material was CD8+ T cells sorted from PBMCs, obtained 4 to 6 days after vaccination. The DNA sequence follows: TGTGCCAGCAGTCCGGACAGCAATGAGCAGTTCTTC. Its protein reads: CASSPDSNEQFF.